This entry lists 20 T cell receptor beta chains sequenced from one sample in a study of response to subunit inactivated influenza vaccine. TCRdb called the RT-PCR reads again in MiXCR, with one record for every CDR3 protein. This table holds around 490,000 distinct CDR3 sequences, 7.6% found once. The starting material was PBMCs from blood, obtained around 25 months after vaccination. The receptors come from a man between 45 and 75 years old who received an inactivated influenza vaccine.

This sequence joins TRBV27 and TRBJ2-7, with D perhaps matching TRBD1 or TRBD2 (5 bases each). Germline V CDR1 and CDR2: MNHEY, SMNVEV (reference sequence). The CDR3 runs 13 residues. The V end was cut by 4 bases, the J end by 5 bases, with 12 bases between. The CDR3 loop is CASSWGPDNEQYF. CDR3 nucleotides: TGTGCCAGCAGTTGGGGACCTGACAACGAGCAGTACTTC.

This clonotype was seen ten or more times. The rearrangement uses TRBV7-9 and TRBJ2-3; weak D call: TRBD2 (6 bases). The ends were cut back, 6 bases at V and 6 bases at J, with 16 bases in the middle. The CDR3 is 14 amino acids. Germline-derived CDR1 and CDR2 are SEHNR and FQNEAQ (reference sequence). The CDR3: CASSGGPGVDTQYF. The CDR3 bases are TGTGCCAGCAGTGGAGGGCCCGGCGTGGATACGCAGTATTTT.

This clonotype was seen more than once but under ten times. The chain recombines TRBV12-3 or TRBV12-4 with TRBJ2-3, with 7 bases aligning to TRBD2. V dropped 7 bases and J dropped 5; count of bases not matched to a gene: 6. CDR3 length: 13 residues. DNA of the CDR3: TGTGCCAGCAAAACTAGCGCGCAAGATACGCAGTATTTT. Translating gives CASKTSAQDTQYF.

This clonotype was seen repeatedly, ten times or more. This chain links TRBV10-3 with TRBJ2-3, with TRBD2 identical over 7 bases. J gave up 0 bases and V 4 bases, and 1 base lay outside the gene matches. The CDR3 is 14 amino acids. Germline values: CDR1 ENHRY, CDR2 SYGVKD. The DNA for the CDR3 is TGTGCCATCAGTGGGCGGGGGAGCACAGATACGCAGTATTTT. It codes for CAISGRGSTDTQYF.

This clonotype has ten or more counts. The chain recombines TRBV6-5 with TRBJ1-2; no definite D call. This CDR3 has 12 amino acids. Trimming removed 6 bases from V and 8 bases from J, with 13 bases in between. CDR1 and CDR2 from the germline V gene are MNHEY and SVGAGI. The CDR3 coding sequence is TGTGCCAGCAGCTCCATCGGCGGAGGCTACACCTTC. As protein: CASSSIGGGYTF.

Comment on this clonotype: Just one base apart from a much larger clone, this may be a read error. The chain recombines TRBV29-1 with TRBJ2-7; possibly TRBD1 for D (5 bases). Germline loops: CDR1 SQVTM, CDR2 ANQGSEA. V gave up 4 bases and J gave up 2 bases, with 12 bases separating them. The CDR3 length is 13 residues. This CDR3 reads CSVGTRRTYEQYF. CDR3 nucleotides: TGCAGCGTTGGGACAAGAAGAACCTACGAGCAGTACTTC.

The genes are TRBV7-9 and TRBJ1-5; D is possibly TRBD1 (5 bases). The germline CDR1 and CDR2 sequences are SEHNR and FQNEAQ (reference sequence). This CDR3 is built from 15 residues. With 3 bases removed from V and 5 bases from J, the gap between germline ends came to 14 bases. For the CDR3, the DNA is TGTGCCAGCAGCTTCGACAGAGGAGGAGATCAGCCCCAGCATTTT. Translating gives CASSFDRGGDQPQHF.

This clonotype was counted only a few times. The CDR3 DNA reads TGTGCCAGCAGTTACTTCATCCCGGGACTAGCGGGGGATGAGCAGTACTTC. Translated: CASSYFIPGLAGDEQYF. This chain links TRBV6-2 or TRBV6-3 with TRBJ2-7; TRBD2 agrees at 14 bases. The CDR3 totals 17 residues. The junction had 9 bases not matched to a gene; V was cut back by 1 base and J by 7 bases. CDR1 MNHEY and CDR2 SVGEGT come from the germline V gene.

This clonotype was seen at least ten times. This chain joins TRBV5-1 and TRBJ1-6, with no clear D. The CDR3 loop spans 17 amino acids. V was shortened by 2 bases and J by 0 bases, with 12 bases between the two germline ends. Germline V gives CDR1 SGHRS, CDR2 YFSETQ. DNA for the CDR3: TGCGCCAGCAGCTTACAACATCCGAGCTCCTATAATTCACCCCTCCACTTT. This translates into CASSLQHPSSYNSPLHF.

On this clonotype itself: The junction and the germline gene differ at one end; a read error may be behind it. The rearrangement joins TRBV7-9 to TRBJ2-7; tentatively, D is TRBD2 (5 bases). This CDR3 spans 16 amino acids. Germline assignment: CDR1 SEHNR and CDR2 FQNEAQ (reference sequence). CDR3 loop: CACSSLVGVLPYEQYF. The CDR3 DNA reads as TGTGCCTGCAGCTCCTTAGTGGGAGTGCTCCCCTACGAGCAGTACTTC. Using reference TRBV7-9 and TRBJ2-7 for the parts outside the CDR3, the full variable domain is DTGVSQNPRHKITKRGQNVTFRCDPISEHNRLYWYRQTLGQGPEFLTYFQNEAQLEKSRLLSDRFSAERPKGSFSTLEIQRTEQGDSAMYLCACSSLVGVLPYEQYFGPGTRLTVT.

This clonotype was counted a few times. CDR3 sequence (DNA): TGCAGCGGTCAACTGGGACGCAATCAGCCCCAGCATTTT. This gives the protein CSGQLGRNQPQHF. The chain joins TRBV29-1 to TRBJ1-5; TRBD1 might be the D (5 bases). Germline-derived CDR1 and CDR2 are SQVTM and ANQGSEA. V lost 7 bases, J lost 2 bases, and 12 bases lay in between. The CDR3 is 13 amino acids. Looking up the rest from reference TRBV29-1 and TRBJ1-5 gives the full variable domain: SAVISQKPSRDICQRGTSLTIQCQVDSQVTMMFWYRQQPGQSLTLIATANQGSEATYESGFVIDKFPISRPNLTFSTLTVSNMSPEDSSIYLCSGQLGRNQPQHFGDGTRLSIL.

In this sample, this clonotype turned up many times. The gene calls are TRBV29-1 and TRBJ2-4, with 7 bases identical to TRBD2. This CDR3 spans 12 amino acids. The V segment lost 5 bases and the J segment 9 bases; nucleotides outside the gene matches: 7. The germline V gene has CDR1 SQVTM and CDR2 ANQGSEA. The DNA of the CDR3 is TGCAGCGTTTGGGAGGGGAGGGGCATTCAGTACTTC. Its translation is CSVWEGRGIQYF.

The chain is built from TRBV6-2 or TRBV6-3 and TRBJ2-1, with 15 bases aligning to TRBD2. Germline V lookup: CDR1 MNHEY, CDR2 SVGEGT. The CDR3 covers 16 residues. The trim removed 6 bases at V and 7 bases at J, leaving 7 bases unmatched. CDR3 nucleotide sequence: TGTGCCAGCAGCCCCGGGACTAGCGGGGGGTGGAATGAGCAGTTCTTC. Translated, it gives CASSPGTSGGWNEQFF.

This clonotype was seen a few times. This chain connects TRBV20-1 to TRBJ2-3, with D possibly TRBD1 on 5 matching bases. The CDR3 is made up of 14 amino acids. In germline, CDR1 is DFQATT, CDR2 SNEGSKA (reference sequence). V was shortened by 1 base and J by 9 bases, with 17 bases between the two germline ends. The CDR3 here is CSARGPPGRVTQYF. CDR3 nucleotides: TGCAGTGCTAGAGGGCCCCCGGGCAGGGTGACGCAGTATTTT.

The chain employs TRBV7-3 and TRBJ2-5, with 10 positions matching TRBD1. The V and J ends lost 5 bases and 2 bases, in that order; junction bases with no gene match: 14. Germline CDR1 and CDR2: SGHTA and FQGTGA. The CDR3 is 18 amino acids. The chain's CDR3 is CASSTAGTGVSRQETQYF. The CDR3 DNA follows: TGTGCCAGCAGCACGGCCGGGACAGGGGTTTCGAGGCAAGAGACCCAGTACTTC.

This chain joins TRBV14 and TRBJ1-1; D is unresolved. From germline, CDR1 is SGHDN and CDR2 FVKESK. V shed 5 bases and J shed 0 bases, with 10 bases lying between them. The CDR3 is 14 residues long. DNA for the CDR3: TGTGCCAGCAGCGCCGACTTCATGAACACTGAAGCTTTCTTT. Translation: CASSADFMNTEAFF.

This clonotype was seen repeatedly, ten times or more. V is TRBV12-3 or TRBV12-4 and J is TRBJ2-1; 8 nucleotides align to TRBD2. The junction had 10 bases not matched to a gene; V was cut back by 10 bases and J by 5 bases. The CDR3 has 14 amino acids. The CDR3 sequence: CATQASGSNNEQFF. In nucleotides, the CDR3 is TGTGCCACCCAAGCCAGCGGGAGTAACAATGAGCAGTTCTTC.

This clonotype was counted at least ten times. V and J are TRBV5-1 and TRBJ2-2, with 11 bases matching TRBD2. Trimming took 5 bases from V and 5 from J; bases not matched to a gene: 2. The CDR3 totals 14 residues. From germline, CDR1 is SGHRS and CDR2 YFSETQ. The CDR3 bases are TGCGCCAGCAGACTAGCGGGAGAAACCGGGGAGCTGTTTTTT. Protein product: CASRLAGETGELFF.

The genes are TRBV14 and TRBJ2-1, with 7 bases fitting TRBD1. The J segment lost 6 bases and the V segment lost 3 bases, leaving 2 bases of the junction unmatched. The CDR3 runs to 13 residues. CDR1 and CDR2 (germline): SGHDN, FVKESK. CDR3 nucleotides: TGTGCCAGCAGCCATCGGGACAGCAATGAGCAGTTCTTC. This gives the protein CASSHRDSNEQFF. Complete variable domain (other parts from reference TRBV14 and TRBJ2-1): EAGVTQFPSHSVIEKGQTVTLRCDPISGHDNLYWYRRVMGKEIKFLLHFVKESKQDESGMPNNRFLAERTGGTYSTLKVQPAELEDSGVYFCASSHRDSNEQFFGPGTRLTVL.

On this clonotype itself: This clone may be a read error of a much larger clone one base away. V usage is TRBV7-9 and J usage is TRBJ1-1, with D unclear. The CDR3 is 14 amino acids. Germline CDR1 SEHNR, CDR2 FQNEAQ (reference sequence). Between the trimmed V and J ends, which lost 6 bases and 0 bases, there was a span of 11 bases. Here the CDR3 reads CASSFRTVNTEAFF. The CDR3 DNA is TGTGCCAGCAGTTTCCGGACGGTGAACACTGAAGCTTTCTTT.